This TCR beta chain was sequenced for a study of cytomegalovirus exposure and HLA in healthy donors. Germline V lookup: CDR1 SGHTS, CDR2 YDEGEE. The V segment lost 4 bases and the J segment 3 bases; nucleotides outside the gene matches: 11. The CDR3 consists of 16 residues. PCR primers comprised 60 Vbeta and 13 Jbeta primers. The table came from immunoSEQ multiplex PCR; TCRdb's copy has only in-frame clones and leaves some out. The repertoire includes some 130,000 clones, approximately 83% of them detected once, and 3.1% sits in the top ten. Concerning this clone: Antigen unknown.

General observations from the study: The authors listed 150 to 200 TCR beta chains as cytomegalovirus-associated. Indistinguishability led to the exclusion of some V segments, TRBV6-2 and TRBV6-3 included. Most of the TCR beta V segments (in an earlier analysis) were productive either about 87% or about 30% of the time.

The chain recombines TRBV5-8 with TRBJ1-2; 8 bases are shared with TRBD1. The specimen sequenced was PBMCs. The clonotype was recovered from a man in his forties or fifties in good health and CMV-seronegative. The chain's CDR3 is CASSVGQGSVYYGYTF. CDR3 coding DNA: TGTGCCAGCAGCGTTGGACAGGGATCGGTTTACTATGGCTACACCTTC.